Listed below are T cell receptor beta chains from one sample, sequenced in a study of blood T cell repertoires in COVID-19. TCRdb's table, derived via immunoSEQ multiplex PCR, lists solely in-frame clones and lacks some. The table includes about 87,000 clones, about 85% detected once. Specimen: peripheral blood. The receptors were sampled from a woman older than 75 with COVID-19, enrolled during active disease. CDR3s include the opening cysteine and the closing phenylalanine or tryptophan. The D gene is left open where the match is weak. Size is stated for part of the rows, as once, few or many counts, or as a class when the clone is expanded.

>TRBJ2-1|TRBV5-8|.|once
CASSLVSNDEQFF
TGTGCCAGCAGCTTGGTCAGTAACGATGAGCAGTTCTTC
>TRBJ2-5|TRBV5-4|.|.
CASSPPGASGQETQYF
TGTGCCAGCAGCCCCCCGGGGGCTAGCGGTCAAGAGACCCAGTACTTC
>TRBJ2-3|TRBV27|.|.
CASSFLSTDTQYF
TGTGCCAGCAGTTTTCTTAGCACAGATACGCAGTATTTT
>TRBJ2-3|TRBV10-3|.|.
CAISESIFGEGGKDTQYF
TGTGCCATCAGTGAGTCGATCTTTGGGGAAGGGGGTAAGGATACGCAGTATTTT
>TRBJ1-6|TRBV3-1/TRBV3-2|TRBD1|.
CASSPVGQVGSPLHF
TGTGCCAGCAGCCCGGTTGGACAGGTGGGATCACCCCTCCACTTT
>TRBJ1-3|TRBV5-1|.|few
CARALDTIYF
TGCGCCAGGGCCCTGGACACCATATATTTT
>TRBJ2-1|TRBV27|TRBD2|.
CASSERDLSYNEQFF
TGTGCCAGCAGCGAGCGGGACCTATCCTACAATGAGCAGTTCTTC
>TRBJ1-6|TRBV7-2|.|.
CASSLAAGTYSPLHF
TGTGCCAGCAGCTTAGCGGCCGGGACATACTCACCCCTCCACTTT
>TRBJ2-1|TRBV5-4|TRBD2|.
CASSLGLAGTYNEQFF
TGTGCCAGCAGCTTGGGACTAGCGGGGACCTACAATGAGCAGTTCTTC
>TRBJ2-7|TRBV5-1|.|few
CASSLIGNLYEQYF
TGCGCCAGCAGCTTGATCGGGAATCTCTACGAGCAGTACTTC
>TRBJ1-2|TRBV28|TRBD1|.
CASRTYPGQGYGYTF
TGTGCCAGCAGAACCTATCCGGGACAGGGCTATGGCTACACCTTC
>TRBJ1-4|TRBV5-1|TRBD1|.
CASSETGELGEKLFF
TGCGCCAGCAGCGAGACAGGGGAGTTAGGTGAAAAACTGTTTTTT
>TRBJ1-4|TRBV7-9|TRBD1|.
CASSSNRGRGEKLFF
TGTGCCAGCAGCTCCAACAGGGGGCGAGGAGAAAAACTGTTTTTT
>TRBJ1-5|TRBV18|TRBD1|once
CASSPPGTGGDQPQHF
TGTGCCAGCTCACCACCCGGGACAGGGGGCGATCAGCCCCAGCATTTT
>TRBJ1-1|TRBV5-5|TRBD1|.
CASSSGQGATYTEAFF
TGTGCCAGCAGCTCCGGACAGGGGGCTACGTACACTGAAGCTTTCTTT
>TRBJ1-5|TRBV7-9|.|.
CASSVQGGNQPQHF
TGTGCCAGCAGCGTCCAGGGTGGCAATCAGCCCCAGCATTTT
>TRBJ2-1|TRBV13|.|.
CASSSEDEQFF
TGTGCCAGCAGCTCCGAGGATGAGCAGTTCTTC
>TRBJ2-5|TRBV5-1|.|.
CASSFSPQETQYF
TGCGCCAGCAGCTTTAGTCCCCAAGAGACCCAGTACTTC
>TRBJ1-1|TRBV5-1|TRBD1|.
CASSQIGQVGNTEAFF
TGCGCCAGCAGCCAGATCGGACAGGTGGGGAACACTGAAGCTTTCTTT
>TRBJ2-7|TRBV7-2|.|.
CASSLGSWGLSYEQYF
TGTGCCAGCAGCTTAGGCTCTTGGGGACTGTCCTACGAGCAGTACTTC
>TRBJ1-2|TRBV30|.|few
CAWRTVGYTF
TGTGCCTGGAGGACAGTGGGCTACACCTTC
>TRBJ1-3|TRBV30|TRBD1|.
CASQQGNSGNTIYF
TGTGCCAGCCAACAGGGGAACTCTGGAAACACCATATATTTT
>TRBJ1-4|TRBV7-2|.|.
CASSLSPPGHRNEKLFF
TGTGCCAGCAGCTTATCCCCACCGGGACATCGGAATGAAAAACTGTTTTTT
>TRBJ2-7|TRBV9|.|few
CASSARPETLYEQYF
TGTGCCAGCAGCGCCCGTCCCGAGACACTTTACGAGCAGTACTTC
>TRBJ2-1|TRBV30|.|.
CAWSVPPTLGGNEQFF
TGTGCCTGGAGTGTACCTCCAACCCTGGGAGGAAATGAGCAGTTCTTC
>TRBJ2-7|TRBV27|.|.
CASSFWAVPRRQWFYEQYF
TGTGCCAGCAGTTTTTGGGCAGTGCCTCGCCGGCAATGGTTCTACGAGCAGTACTTC
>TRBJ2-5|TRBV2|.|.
CASSGNSEETQYF
TGTGCCAGCAGTGGCAATAGTGAAGAGACCCAGTACTTC
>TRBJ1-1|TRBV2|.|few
CASESRRGSKRAMNTEAFF
TGTGCCAGCGAAAGCAGGCGGGGCTCAAAAAGGGCCATGAACACTGAAGCTTTCTTT
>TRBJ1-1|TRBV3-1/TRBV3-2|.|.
CASSQGFGAGAFF
TGTGCCAGCAGCCAAGGGTTCGGGGCGGGGGCTTTCTTT
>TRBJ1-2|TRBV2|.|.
CASVPQVLTNYGYTF
TGTGCCAGCGTTCCGCAGGTCCTTACTAACTATGGCTACACCTTC
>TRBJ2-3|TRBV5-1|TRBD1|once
CASSLQGSVDTQYF
TGCGCCAGCAGCTTACAGGGGTCGGTCGATACGCAGTATTTT
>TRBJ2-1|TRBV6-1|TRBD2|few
CASSDRLRTSGSDEQFF
TGTGCCAGCAGTGATAGGCTTAGGACTAGCGGATCCGATGAGCAGTTCTTC
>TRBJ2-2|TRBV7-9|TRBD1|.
CASSEDRINTGELFF
TGTGCCAGCAGCGAGGACAGGATTAACACCGGGGAGCTGTTTTTT
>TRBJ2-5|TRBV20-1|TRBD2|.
CSASETSGGKETQYF
TGCAGTGCTAGTGAGACTAGCGGGGGTAAAGAGACCCAGTACTTC
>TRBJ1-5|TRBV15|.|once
CATSRDYEGGNQPQHF
TGTGCCACCAGCAGAGATTACGAGGGTGGGAATCAGCCCCAGCATTTT
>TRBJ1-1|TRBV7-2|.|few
CASSLAAGENTEAFF
TGTGCCAGCAGCTTAGCTGCCGGAGAAAACACTGAAGCTTTCTTT
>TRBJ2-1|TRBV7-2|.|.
CASSLRTAYNEQFF
TGTGCCAGCAGCTTAAGGACAGCTTACAATGAGCAGTTCTTC
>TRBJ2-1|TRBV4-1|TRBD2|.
CASSQERGTSGYNEQFF
TGCGCCAGCAGCCAAGAACGAGGGACTAGCGGATACAATGAGCAGTTCTTC
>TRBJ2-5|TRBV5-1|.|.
CASSIIYQETQYF
TGCGCCAGCAGTATAATTTACCAAGAGACCCAGTACTTC
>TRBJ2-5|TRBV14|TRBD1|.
CASSQVWGQGVWGQETQYF
TGTGCCAGCAGCCAAGTCTGGGGACAGGGGGTGTGGGGCCAAGAGACCCAGTACTTC
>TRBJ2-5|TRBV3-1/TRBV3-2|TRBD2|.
CASSRSGEETQYF
TGTGCCAGCAGCCGAAGCGGGGAAGAGACCCAGTACTTC
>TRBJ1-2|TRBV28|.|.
CASRLSGTNYGYTF
TGTGCCAGCAGGCTTTCCGGGACTAACTATGGCTACACCTTC
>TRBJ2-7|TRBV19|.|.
CASSISPVGAFDEQYF
TGTGCCAGTAGTATATCCCCGGTAGGGGCGTTTGACGAGCAGTACTTC
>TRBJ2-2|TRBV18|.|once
CASSPRGSTGELFF
TGTGCCAGCTCACCAAGAGGGTCCACCGGGGAGCTGTTTTTT
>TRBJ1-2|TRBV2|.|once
CASSEAGRFYGYTF
TGTGCCAGCAGTGAAGCGGGCAGGTTCTATGGCTACACCTTC
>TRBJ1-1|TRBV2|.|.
CASSTQGSTEAFF
TGTGCCAGCAGCACACAGGGAAGCACTGAAGCTTTCTTT
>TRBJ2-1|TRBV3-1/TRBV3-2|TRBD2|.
CASSQDLGRVEQFF
TGTGCCAGCAGCCAAGATCTTGGGAGGGTTGAGCAGTTCTTC
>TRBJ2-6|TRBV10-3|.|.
CAIIDFPSGANVLTF
TGTGCCATCATCGACTTCCCCTCTGGGGCCAACGTCCTGACTTTC
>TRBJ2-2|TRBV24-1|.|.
CATSDLSSVPGELFF
TGTGCCACCAGTGACCTATCTAGCGTCCCCGGGGAGCTGTTTTTT
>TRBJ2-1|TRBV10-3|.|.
CAISVGPVSSNEQFF
TGTGCCATCAGTGTTGGGCCAGTGAGCTCCAATGAGCAGTTCTTC
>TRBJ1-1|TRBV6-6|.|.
CASSYSGRGNTEAFF
TGTGCCAGCAGTTACTCGGGAAGGGGGAACACTGAAGCTTTCTTT
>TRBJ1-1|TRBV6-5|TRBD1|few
CASSRTGVSTEAFF
TGTGCCAGCAGTCGGACAGGGGTTAGCACTGAAGCTTTCTTT
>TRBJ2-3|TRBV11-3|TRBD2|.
CASSSGTSGVTDTQYF
TGTGCCAGCAGCTCCGGGACTAGCGGGGTCACAGATACGCAGTATTTT
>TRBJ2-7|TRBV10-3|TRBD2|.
CAISEVLAGDDEQYF
TGTGCCATCAGTGAGGTCCTAGCGGGAGACGACGAGCAGTACTTC